Detailed here is one T cell receptor (beta chain). This specimen comes from a study of blood T cell repertoires in COVID-19. On the study more broadly: COVID-19 samples collected from the United States, Italy and Spain covered acute and convalescent phases. From T cells, B-cell-depleted T cells, or PBMCs came the material, which was cDNA or gDNA.

Per the original methods: For nucleated cells, counts were estimated from reference gene primer amplification. TCRdb's table, derived via immunoSEQ multiplex PCR, lists solely in-frame clones and lacks some. V and J calls and clone size are those listed in that table; D and trimming were worked out from the DNA. This table holds around 270,000 clones, around nine tenths found once. J lost 7 bases, V lost 0 bases, and 15 bases had no gene match. CDR1 and CDR2 (germline): SQVTM, ANQGSEA. The CDR3 loop spans 17 amino acids. The sequence derives from a man in his forties or fifties with acute or convalescent COVID-19. The material sequenced was peripheral blood. The chain carries TRBV29-1 and TRBJ1-2; the match to TRBD1 covers 9 bases. CDR3 sequence (DNA): TGCAGCGTTGAAGATCAAGGGCTGACAGGGGGACTTACTGGCTACACCTTC. Its protein is CSVEDQGLTGGLTGYTF.